The clone carrying this T cell receptor (beta chain) is a singleton in its sample. The CDR3 sequence is 13 residues long. In germline, CDR1 is KGHDR, CDR2 SFDVKD. V was trimmed by 6 bases and J by 7 bases, leaving 14 bases between them. In the original workflow: For nucleated cells, counts were estimated from reference gene primer amplification. Assay: immunoSEQ multiplex PCR; the TCRdb copy retains only in-frame clones and omits some. The V and J calls and the clone size are those of that table, but D and trimming were determined from the DNA. The sample has 140,000 to 150,000 clones, around four fifths seen once. This record belongs to a study of blood T cell repertoires in COVID-19. About the study: The United States, Italy and Spain were the sources of the acute and convalescent COVID-19 samples.

The TCR originated in a woman in her thirties or forties with active or convalescent COVID-19. The sample taken for sequencing was peripheral blood. The rearrangement uses TRBV24-1 and TRBJ1-2; D is possibly TRBD1 (6 bases). CDR3 in amino acids: CATSIQGSSGYTF. The CDR3 DNA follows: TGTGCCACCAGTATCCAGGGGAGTTCTGGCTACACCTTC.